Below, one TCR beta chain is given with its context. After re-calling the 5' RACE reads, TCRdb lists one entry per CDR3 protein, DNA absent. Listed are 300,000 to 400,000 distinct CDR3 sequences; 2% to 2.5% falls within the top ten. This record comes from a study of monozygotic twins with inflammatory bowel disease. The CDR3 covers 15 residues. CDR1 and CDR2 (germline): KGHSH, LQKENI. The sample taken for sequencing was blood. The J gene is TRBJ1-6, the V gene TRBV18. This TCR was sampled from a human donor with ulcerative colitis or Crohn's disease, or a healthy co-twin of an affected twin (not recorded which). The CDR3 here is CASSPREWVGSPLHF.